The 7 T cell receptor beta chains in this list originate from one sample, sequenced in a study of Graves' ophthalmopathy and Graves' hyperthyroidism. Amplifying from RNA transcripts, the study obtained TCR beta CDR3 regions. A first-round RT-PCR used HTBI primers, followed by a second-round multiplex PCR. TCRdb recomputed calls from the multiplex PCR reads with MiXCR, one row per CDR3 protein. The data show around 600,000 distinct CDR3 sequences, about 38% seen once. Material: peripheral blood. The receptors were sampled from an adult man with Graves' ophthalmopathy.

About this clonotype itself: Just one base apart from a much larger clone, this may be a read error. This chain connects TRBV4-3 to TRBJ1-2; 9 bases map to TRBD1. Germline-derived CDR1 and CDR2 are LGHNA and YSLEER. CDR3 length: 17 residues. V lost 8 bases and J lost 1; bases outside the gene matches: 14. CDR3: CASRLRATGGVNYGYTF. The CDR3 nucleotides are TGCGCCAGCCGCCTCAGGGCCACAGGGGGCGTTAACTATGGCTACACCTTC.

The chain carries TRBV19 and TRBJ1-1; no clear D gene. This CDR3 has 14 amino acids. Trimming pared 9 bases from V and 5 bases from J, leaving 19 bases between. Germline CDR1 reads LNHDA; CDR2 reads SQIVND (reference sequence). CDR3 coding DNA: TGTGCCAGCAGAAAGGAGGGCCTGGTGACTGAAGCTTTCTTT. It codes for CASRKEGLVTEAFF. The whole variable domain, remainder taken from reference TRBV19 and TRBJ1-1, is DGGITQSPKYLFRKEGQNVTLSCEQNLNHDAMYWYRQDPGQGLRLIYYSQIVNDFQKGDIAEGYSVSREKKESFPLTVTSAQKNPTAFYLCASRKEGLVTEAFFGQGTRLTVV.

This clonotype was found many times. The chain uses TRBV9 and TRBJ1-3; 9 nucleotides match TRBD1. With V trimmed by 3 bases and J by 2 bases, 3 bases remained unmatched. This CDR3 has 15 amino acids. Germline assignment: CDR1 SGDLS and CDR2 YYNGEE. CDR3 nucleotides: TGTGCCAGCAGCGAGAGACAGGGGGCTGGAAACACCATATATTTT. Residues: CASSERQGAGNTIYF.

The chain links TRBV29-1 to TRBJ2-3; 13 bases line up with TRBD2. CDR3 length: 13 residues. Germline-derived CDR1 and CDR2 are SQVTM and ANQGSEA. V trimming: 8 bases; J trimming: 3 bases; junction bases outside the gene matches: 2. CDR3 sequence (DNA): TGCAGCCGGACTAGCGGGAGAACAGATACGCAGTATTTT. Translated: CSRTSGRTDTQYF.

The CDR3 DNA follows: TGCAGCGTAGGTGGGGACTGGAATGAAAAACTGTTTTTT. Translated, it gives CSVGGDWNEKLFF. The chain combines TRBV29-1 with TRBJ1-4; TRBD1 might be the D (5 bases). CDR1 and CDR2 from the germline V gene are SQVTM and ANQGSEA. This CDR3 comprises 13 residues. The germline V and J ends were trimmed by 6 bases and 5 bases, with 13 bases remaining between them.

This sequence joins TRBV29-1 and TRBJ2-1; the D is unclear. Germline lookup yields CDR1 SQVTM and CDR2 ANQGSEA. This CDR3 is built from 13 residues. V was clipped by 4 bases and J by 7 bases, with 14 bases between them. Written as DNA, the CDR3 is TGCAGCGTTGTAGTCCCGACGGAAAATGAGCAGTTCTTC. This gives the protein CSVVVPTENEQFF.

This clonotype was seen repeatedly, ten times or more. Here the CDR3 DNA reads TGTGCCAGCAGCCTATTGACTAGCGGGGAGACCCAGTACTTC. Translating gives CASSLLTSGETQYF. V gene TRBV7-9 combines with J gene TRBJ2-5; TRBD2 matches at 10 bases. CDR3 length: 14 residues. The V gene's germline CDR1 is SEHNR and CDR2 FQNEAQ (reference sequence). V gave up 5 bases and J gave up 5 bases; unmatched junction bases: 5. The full variable domain, its missing parts supplied by reference TRBV7-9 and TRBJ2-5, is DTGVSQNPRHKITKRGQNVTFRCDPISEHNRLYWYRQTLGQGPEFLTYFQNEAQLEKSRLLSDRFSAERPKGSFSTLEIQRTEQGDSAMYLCASSLLTSGETQYFGPGTRLLVL.